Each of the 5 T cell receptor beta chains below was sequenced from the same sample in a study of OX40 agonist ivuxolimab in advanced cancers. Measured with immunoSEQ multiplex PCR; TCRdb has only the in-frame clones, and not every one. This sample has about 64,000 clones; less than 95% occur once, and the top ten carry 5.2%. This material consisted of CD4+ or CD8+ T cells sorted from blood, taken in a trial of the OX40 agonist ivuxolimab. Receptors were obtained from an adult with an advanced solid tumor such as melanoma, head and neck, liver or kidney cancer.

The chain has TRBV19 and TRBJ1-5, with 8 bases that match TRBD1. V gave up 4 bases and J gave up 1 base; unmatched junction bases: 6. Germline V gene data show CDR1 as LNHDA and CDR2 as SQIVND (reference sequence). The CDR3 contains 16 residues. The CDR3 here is CASSTTGGWSNQPQHF. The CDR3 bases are TGTGCCAGTAGTACTACAGGGGGTTGGAGCAATCAGCCCCAGCATTTT.

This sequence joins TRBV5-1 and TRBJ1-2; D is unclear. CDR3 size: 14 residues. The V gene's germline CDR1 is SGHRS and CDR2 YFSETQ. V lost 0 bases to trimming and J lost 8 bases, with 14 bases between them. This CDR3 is CASSLERTMEGYTF. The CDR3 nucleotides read TGCGCCAGCAGCTTGGAAAGGACCATGGAAGGCTACACCTTC.

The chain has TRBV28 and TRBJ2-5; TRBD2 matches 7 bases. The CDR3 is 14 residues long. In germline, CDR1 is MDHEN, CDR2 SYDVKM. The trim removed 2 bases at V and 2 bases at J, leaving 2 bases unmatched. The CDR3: CASSLNGGQETQYF. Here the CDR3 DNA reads TGTGCCAGCAGTTTAAACGGGGGGCAAGAGACCCAGTACTTC.

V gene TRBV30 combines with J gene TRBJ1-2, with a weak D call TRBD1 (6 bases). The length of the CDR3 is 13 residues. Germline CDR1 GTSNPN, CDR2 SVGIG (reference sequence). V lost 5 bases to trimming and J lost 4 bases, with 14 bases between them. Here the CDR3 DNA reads TGTGCCTGGTCAGTGGGGGCGGCCTATGGCTACACCTTC. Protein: CAWSVGAAYGYTF.

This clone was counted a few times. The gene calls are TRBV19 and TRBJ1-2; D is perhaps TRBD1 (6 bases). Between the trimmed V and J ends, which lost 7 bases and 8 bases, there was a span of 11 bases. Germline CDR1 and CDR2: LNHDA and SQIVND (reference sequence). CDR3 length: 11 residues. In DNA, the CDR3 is TGTGCCAGTACCGCAGGGGTAGGCTACACCTTC. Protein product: CASTAGVGYTF.